This T cell receptor beta chain was documented in a study of memory CD4+ T cells and cytomegalovirus serostatus. Study summary: Healthy Belgian adult donors included several CMV-positive and fewer than 25 CMV-negative people. Study-level findings and limits: Of 150 to 200 reported CMV TCRbeta sequences, around 62 were found in memory CD4+ repertoires.

Single viable CD3+CD4+CD8-CD45RO+ cells were sorted as the memory CD4+ T cells. TCRdb keeps only in-frame clones here, not all; method: immunoSEQ multiplex PCR. The sample contains under 50,000 clones, roughly 80% of which appear only once. A note on this clone: What it binds is not known. Other DNA variants within this sample encode the same CDR3.

CDR1 SGHTA and CDR2 FQGNSA come from the germline V gene. V lost 0 bases to trimming and J lost 4 bases, with 10 bases between them. CDR3 size: 15 residues. The chain links TRBV7-2 to TRBJ1-5; D possibly corresponds to TRBD1 (5 bases). This TCR was recovered from an adult in good health and CMV-seronegative. Sequencing used memory CD4+ T cells from blood. Here the CDR3 reads CASSLAGGPNQPQHF. The CDR3 DNA sequence: TGTGCCAGCAGCTTAGCGGGGGGACCAAATCAGCCCCAGCATTTT.